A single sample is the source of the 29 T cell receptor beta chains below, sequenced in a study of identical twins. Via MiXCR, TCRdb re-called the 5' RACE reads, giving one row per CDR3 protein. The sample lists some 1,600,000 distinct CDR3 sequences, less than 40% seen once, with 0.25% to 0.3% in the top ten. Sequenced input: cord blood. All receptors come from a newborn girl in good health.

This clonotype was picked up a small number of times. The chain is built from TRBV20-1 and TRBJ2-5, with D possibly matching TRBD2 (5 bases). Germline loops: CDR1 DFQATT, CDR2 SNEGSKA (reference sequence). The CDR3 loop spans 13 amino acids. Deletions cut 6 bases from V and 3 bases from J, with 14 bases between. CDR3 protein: CSALYRGKETQYF. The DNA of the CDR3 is TGCAGTGCCCTCTACCGAGGGAAAGAGACCCAGTACTTC.

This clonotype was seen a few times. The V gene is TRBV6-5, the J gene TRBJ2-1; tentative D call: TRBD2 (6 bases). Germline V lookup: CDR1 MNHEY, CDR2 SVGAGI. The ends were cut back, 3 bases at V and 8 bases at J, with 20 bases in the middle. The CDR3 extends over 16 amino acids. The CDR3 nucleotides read TGTGCCAGCAGTTATCGCCTGGCGGGGAGACTCGATGAGCAGTTCTTC. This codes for CASSYRLAGRLDEQFF.

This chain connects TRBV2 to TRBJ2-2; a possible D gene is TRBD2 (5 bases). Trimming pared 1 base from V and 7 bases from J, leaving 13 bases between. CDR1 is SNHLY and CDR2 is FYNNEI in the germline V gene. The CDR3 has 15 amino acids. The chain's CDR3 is CASSEVAEGNGELFF. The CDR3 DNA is TGTGCCAGCAGTGAAGTGGCAGAGGGTAACGGGGAGCTGTTTTTT.

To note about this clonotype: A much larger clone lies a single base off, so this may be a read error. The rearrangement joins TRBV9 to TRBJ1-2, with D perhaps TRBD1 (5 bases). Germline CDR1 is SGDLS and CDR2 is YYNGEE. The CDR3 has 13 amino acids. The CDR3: CAGSARESYGYTF. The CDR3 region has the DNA TGTGCCGGCAGCGCCAGGGAATCCTATGGCTACACCTTC.

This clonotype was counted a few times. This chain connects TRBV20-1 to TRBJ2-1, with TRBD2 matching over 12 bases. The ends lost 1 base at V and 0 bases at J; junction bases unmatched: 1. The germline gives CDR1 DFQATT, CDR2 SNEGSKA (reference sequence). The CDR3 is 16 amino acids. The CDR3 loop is CSARASGRASYNEQFF. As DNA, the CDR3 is TGCAGTGCTAGAGCTAGCGGGAGGGCCTCCTACAATGAGCAGTTCTTC.

The CDR3 sequence: CSARHSRGPTDTQYF. CDR3 in DNA: TGCAGTGCTAGACATTCGCGGGGACCCACAGATACGCAGTATTTT. This chain joins TRBV20-1 and TRBJ2-3; D might be TRBD2 (6 bases). V lost 2 bases, J lost 2 bases, and 14 bases lay in between. CDR1 is DFQATT, CDR2 SNEGSKA, per germline (reference sequence). CDR3 length: 15 residues.

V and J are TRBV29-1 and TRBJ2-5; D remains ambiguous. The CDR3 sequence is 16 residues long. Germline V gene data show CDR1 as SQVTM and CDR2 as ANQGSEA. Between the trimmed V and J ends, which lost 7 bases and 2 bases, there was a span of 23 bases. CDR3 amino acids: CSAGLGGVPGQETQYF. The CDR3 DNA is TGCAGCGCTGGCTTGGGTGGGGTCCCCGGGCAAGAGACCCAGTACTTC. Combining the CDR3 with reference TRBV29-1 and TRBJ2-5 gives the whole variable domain SAVISQKPSRDICQRGTSLTIQCQVDSQVTMMFWYRQQPGQSLTLIATANQGSEATYESGFVIDKFPISRPNLTFSTLTVSNMSPEDSSIYLCSAGLGGVPGQETQYFGPGTRLLVL.

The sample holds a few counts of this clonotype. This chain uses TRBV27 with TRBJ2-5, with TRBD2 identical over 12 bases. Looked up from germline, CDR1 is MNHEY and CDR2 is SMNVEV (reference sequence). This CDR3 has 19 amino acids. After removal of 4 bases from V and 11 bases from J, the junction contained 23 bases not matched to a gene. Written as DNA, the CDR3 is TGTGCCAGCAGTTCCCCATTAAGACGACTAGCGGGAGCCCACAATGAGCAGTACTTC. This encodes CASSSPLRRLAGAHNEQYF.

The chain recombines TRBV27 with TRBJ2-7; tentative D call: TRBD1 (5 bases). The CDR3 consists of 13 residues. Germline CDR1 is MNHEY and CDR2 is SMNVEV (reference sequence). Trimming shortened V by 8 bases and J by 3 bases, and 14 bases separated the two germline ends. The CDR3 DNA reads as TGTGCCAGCGGCCAACAGGTGGGCTACGAGCAGTACTTC. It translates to CASGQQVGYEQYF.

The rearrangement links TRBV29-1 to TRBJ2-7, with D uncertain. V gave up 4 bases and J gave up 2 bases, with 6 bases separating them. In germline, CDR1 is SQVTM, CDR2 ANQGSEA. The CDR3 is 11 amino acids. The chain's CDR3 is CSVANPYEQYF. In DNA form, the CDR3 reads TGCAGCGTTGCCAACCCCTACGAGCAGTACTTC.

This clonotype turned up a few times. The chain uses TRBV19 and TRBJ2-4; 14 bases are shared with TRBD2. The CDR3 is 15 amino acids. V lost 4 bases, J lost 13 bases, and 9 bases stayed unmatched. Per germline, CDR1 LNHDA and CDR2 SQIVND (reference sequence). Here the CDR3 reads CASSTRTSGRREQYF. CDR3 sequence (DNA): TGTGCCAGTAGTACCCGGACTAGCGGGAGGAGAGAGCAGTACTTC.

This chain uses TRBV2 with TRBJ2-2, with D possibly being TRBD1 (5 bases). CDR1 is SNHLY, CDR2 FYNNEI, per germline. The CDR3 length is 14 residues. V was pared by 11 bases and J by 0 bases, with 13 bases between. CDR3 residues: CAAVRGPNTGELFF. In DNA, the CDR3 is TGTGCCGCCGTTAGGGGTCCGAACACCGGGGAGCTGTTTTTT.

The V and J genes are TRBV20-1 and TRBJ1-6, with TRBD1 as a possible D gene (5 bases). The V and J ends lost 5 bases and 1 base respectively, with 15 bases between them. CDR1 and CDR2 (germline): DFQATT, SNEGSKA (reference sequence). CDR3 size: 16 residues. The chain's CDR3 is CSAGEPRGSYNSPLHF. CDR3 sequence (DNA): TGCAGTGCTGGGGAGCCCCGGGGGTCCTATAATTCACCCCTCCACTTT.

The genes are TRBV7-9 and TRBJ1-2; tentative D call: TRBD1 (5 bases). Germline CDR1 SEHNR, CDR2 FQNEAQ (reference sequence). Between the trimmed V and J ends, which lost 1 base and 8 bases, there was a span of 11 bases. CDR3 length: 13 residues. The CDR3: CASSLGAGEGYTF. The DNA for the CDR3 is TGTGCCAGCAGCTTAGGAGCGGGGGAAGGCTACACCTTC.

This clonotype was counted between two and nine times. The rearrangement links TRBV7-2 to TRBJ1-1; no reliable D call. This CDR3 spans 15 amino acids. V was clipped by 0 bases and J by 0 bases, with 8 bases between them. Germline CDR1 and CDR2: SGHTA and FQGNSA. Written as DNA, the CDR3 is TGTGCCAGCAGCTTAGCAAAGTGGGTGAACACTGAAGCTTTCTTT. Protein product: CASSLAKWVNTEAFF.

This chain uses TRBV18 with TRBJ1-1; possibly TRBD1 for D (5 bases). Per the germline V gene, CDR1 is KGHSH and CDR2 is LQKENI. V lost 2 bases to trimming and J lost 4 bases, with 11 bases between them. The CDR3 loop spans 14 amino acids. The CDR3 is CASSPMGVSTEAFF. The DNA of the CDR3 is TGTGCCAGCTCACCAATGGGGGTTAGCACTGAAGCTTTCTTT.

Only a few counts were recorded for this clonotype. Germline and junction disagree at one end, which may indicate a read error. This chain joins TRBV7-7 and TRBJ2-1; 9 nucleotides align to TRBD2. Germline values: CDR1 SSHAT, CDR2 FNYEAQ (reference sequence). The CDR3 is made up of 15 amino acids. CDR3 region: CASSFRREGLNEQFF. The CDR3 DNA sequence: TGTGCTAGCAGCTTCAGGCGGGAGGGCCTCAATGAGCAGTTCTTC.

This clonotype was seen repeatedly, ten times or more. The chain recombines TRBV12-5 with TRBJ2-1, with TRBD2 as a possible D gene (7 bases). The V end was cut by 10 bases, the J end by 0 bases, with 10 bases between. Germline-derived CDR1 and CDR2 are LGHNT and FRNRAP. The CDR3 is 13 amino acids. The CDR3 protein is CAIGGASYNEQFF. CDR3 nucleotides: TGTGCTATAGGGGGGGCCTCCTACAATGAGCAGTTCTTC.

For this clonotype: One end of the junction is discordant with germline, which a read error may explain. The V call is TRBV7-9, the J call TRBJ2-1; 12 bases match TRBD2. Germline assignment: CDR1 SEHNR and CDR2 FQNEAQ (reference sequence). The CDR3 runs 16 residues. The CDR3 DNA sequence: TGTGCCAGCAGCCCACCTACTAGCGGGGGGAACAATGGGCAGTTCTTC. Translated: CASSPPTSGGNNGQFF.

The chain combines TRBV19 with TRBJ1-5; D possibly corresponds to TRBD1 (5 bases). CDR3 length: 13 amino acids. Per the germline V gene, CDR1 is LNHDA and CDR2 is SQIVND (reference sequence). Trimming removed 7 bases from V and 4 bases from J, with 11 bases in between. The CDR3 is CASNDRGNQPQHF. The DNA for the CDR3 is TGTGCCAGTAATGATAGGGGTAATCAGCCCCAGCATTTT.

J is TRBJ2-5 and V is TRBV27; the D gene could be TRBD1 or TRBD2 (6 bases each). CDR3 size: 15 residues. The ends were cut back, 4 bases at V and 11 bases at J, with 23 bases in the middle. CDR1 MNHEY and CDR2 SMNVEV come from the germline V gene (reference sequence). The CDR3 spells CASSSKGGDGNEQYF. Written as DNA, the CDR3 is TGTGCCAGCAGTTCAAAGGGGGGTGACGGCAATGAGCAGTACTTC.

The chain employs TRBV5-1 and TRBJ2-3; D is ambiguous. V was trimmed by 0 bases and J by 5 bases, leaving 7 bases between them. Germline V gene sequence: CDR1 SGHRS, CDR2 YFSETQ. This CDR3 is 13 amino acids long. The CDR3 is CASSLERLDTQYF. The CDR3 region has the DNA TGCGCCAGCAGCTTGGAACGACTAGATACGCAGTATTTT.

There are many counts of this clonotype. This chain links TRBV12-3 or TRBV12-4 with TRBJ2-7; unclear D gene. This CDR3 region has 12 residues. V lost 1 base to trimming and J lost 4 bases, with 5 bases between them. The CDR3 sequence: CASSLVYYEQYF. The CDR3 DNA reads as TGTGCCAGCAGTTTAGTCTATTACGAGCAGTACTTC.

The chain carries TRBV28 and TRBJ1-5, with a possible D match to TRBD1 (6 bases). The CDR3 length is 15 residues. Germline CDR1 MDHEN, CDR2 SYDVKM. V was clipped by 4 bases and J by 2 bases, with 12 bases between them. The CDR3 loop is CASSSPDRRNQPQHF. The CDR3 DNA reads TGTGCCAGCAGTTCCCCAGACAGGCGCAATCAGCCCCAGCATTTT.

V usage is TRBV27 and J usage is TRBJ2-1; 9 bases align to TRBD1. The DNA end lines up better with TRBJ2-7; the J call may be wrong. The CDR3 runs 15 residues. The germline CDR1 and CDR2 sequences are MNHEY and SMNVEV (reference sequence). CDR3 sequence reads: CASSRTQGAYNEQYF. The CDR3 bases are TGTGCCAGCAGCCGTACACAGGGGGCCTACAATGAGCAGTACTTC.

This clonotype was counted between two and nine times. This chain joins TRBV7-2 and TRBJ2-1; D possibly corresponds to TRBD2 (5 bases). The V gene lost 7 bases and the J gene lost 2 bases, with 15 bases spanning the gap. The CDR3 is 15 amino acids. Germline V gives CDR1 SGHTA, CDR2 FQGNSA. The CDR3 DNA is TGTGCCAGCACACGGGGAGCGGACCCCTACAATGAGCAGTTCTTC. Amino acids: CASTRGADPYNEQFF.

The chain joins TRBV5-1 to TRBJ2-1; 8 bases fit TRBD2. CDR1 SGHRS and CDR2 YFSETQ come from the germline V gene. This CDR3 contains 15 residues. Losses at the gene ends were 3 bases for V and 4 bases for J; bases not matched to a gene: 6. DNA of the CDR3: TGCGCCAGCAGCTCCTCTAGCGGGCCTTACAATGAGCAGTTCTTC. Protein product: CASSSSSGPYNEQFF.

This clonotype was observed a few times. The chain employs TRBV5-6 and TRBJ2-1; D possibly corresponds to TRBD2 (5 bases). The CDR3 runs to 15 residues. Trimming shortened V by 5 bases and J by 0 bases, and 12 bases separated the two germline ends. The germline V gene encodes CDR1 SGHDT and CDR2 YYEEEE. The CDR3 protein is CASRLRASSYNEQFF. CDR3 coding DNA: TGTGCCAGCAGACTGAGGGCGTCCTCCTACAATGAGCAGTTCTTC.

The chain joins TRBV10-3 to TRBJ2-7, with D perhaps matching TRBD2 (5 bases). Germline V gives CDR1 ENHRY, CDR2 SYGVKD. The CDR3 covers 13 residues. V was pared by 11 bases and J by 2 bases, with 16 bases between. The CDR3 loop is CAVRGWRAYEQYF. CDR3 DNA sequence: TGTGCCGTCCGCGGATGGCGGGCCTACGAGCAGTACTTC.